These T cell receptor beta chains were read from a single sample in a study of technical replicates of blood from a few donors. The table came from immunoSEQ multiplex PCR; TCRdb's copy has only in-frame clones and leaves some out. The table lists approximately 76,000 clones, around 97% of them singletons. Sequencing input: T cells isolated from PBMCs. Receptor source: a human donor in good health. CDR3s include the opening cysteine and the closing phenylalanine or tryptophan. The D gene is left open where the match is weak. A clone size is listed for some rows: how often the clone was seen (once, few, many), or a class if it is expanded.

d_call clone_size j_call v_call cdr3_aa cdr3_nt
- - TRBJ1-1 TRBV6-6 CASTGGIGANTEAFF TGTGCCAGCACCGGGGGGATAGGAGCTAACACTGAAGCTTTCTTT
- once TRBJ1-1 TRBV19 CASSIRQGYGEAFF TGTGCCAGTAGTATACGGCAGGGGTACGGTGAAGCTTTCTTT
TRBD1 - TRBJ1-2 TRBV28 CASGHTGGNTF TGTGCCAGCGGACACACAGGGGGAAACACCTTC
- - TRBJ1-1 TRBV10-1 CASSDWNTEAFF TGCGCCAGCAGTGACTGGAACACTGAAGCTTTCTTT
- - TRBJ1-1 TRBV6-4 CASSSTGNTEAFF TGTGCCAGCAGTTCTACGGGGAACACTGAAGCTTTCTTT
- - TRBJ2-7 TRBV12-2 CASRLVRQGVSYEQYF TGTGCAAGTCGCTTAGTCCGACAGGGGGTGTCCTACGAGCAGTACTTC
TRBD1 - TRBJ1-1 TRBV10-3 CAIREQGATNTEAFF TGTGCCATCAGAGAACAGGGGGCCACTAACACTGAAGCTTTCTTT
- - TRBJ2-5 TRBV5-1 CASRIGRSGGGYQETQYF TGCGCCAGCAGAATCGGCAGATCGGGGGGCGGGTACCAAGAGACCCAGTACTTC
- - TRBJ2-2 TRBV25-1 CASSELNSWTGELFF TGTGCCAGCAGTGAATTGAACAGTTGGACCGGGGAGCTGTTTTTT
- - TRBJ2-1 TRBV5-1 CASSLLDSTDNEQFF TGCGCCAGCAGCTTGCTGGACTCGACGGACAATGAGCAGTTCTTC
TRBD1 - TRBJ2-2 TRBV7-3 CASSLNGPRGHTGELFF TGTGCCAGCAGCTTAAATGGGCCCAGGGGGCATACCGGGGAGCTGTTTTTT
- once TRBJ2-2 TRBV18 CASSPLLDVSRELFF TGTGCCAGCTCACCACTTCTAGACGTCAGTAGGGAGCTGTTTTTT
TRBD1 - TRBJ2-7 TRBV6-5 CASRGTGGYEQYF TGTGCCAGCAGAGGGACAGGGGGCTACGAGCAGTACTTC
TRBD2 - TRBJ2-2 TRBV29-1 CSVGTSGGFDTGELFF TGCAGCGTGGGGACTAGCGGGGGGTTTGACACCGGGGAGCTGTTTTTT